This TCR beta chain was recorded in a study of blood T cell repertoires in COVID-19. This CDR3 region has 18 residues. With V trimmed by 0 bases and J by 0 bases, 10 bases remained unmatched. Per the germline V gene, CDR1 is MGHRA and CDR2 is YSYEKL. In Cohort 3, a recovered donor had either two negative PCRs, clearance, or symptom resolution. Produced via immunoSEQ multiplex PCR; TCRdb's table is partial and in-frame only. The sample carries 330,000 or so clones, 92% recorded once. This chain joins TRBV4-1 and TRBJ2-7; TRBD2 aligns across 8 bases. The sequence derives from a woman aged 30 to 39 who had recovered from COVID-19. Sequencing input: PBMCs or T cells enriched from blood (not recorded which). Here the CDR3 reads CASSQEFATSVNSYEQYF. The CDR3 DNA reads TGCGCCAGCAGCCAAGAATTCGCGACTAGCGTCAACTCCTACGAGCAGTACTTC.